This T cell receptor beta chain is drawn from a study of cytomegalovirus exposure and HLA in healthy donors. This table comes from immunoSEQ multiplex PCR, and its TCRdb copy is limited to in-frame clones, with some not included. The sample lists under 300,000 clones, approximately 83% occurring once. Separate from the approximately 670-subject first cohort, the roughly 120-subject validation cohort was the one that the donors belonged to. Study-wide results and caveats: Across donors, most TCRs were seen rarely, yet some public ones were widespread.

With respect to this clone: Its matching antigen is unknown.

The ends were cut back, 3 bases at V and 5 bases at J, with 12 bases in the middle. Germline V gene sequence: CDR1 SGHNT, CDR2 YYREEE (reference sequence). The CDR3 consists of 13 residues. The chain recombines TRBV5-4 with TRBJ2-7; no definite D call. Sequences were obtained from PBMCs. This sequence originates from a woman aged 25 to 39 in good health and CMV-seropositive. CDR3 region: CASSSDMFNEQYF. CDR3 nucleotide sequence: TGTGCCAGCAGCTCCGACATGTTCAACGAGCAGTACTTC.